Shown below are 10 T cell receptor beta chains from a single sample sequenced in a study of T cells in Graves' hyperthyroidism and ophthalmopathy. RNA transcripts provided the source from which TCR beta CDR3 regions were amplified. Primed by the HTBI set, a first-round RT-PCR was run on the TCR CDR3. Using its own MiXCR run on the multiplex PCR reads, TCRdb lists one record per CDR3 protein. The table includes hundreds of thousands of distinct CDR3 sequences, less than 45% detected once. Sequencing was carried out using peripheral blood or thyroid tissue (not recorded which). Receptors originate from an adult man with Graves' disease, either hyperthyroidism or ophthalmopathy (not recorded which).

The chain couples TRBV19 to TRBJ1-5, with D perhaps matching TRBD1 (6 bases). V was pared by 10 bases and J by 6 bases, with 25 bases between. The CDR3 sequence is 16 residues long. The germline CDR1 and CDR2 sequences are LNHDA and SQIVND (reference sequence). The CDR3 nucleotides read TGTGCCACCCAATATGGGAGAGGGCCGGGGGCTCAGCCCCAGCATTTT. Encoded protein: CATQYGRGPGAQPQHF.

This chain joins TRBV7-9 and TRBJ2-7; 11 nucleotides agree with TRBD1. This CDR3 region has 15 residues. V trimming: 5 bases; J trimming: 7 bases; junction bases outside the gene matches: 10. The V gene's germline CDR1 is SEHNR and CDR2 FQNEAQ (reference sequence). The CDR3 coding sequence is TGTGCCAGCAGCCCTCGGACAGGGGGCAGCGAAGAGCAGTACTTC. Translation: CASSPRTGGSEEQYF.

J is TRBJ1-2 and V is TRBV29-1; maybe TRBD1 (5 bases). CDR3 length: 12 amino acids. Trimming stripped 4 bases from V and 8 bases from J, with 14 bases between. Germline CDR1 and CDR2: SQVTM and ANQGSEA. The CDR3 here is CSVVLAGGGYTF. The CDR3 DNA reads as TGCAGCGTTGTGTTGGCCGGGGGAGGCTACACCTTC.

Many counts were recorded for this clonotype. This sequence joins TRBV10-2 and TRBJ1-1; D is unclear. Germline assignment: CDR1 WSHSY and CDR2 SAAADI. The CDR3 sequence is 14 residues long. V was clipped by 1 base and J by 2 bases, with 8 bases between them. The CDR3 sequence: CASSEYAGNTEAFF. The DNA for the CDR3 is TGCGCCAGCAGTGAGTATGCAGGCAACACTGAAGCTTTCTTT.

This clonotype was observed many times. This sequence joins TRBV10-3 and TRBJ2-7, with D unclear. CDR1 is ENHRY, CDR2 SYGVKD, per germline. V was pared by 0 bases and J by 5 bases, with 8 bases between. This CDR3 contains 13 residues. The CDR3 DNA reads TGTGCCATCAGTGAGTCGGGTGTTGACGAGCAGTACTTC. This encodes CAISESGVDEQYF.

As to this clonotype: This may arise from a read error, as a much more abundant clone is one base away. This rearrangement joins TRBV29-1 to TRBJ2-7; 8 nucleotides agree with TRBD1. Trimming at V came to 7 bases and at J to 0 bases, leaving 2 bases not matched to a gene. The CDR3 runs to 12 residues. Germline values: CDR1 SQVTM, CDR2 ANQGSEA. The CDR3 loop reads CSGGQASYEQYF. CDR3 nucleotides: TGCAGCGGGGGACAGGCCTCCTACGAGCAGTACTTC.

Comment on this clonotype: One base away lies a much larger clone, so this may be a sequencing read error. The chain combines TRBV6-6 with TRBJ1-5; the match to TRBD1 covers 9 bases. The CDR3 runs 13 residues. The J segment lost 10 bases and the V segment lost 5 bases, leaving 6 bases of the junction unmatched. Germline loops: CDR1 MNHNY, CDR2 SVGAGI (reference sequence). This CDR3 is CASSEGTGIPQHF. CDR3 coding DNA: TGTGCCAGCAGTGAAGGGACAGGGATCCCCCAGCATTTT.

This clonotype was picked up a small number of times. The rearrangement uses TRBV9 and TRBJ1-5, with D perhaps TRBD1 (6 bases). The CDR3 extends over 16 amino acids. With 4 bases removed from V and 4 bases from J, the gap between germline ends came to 18 bases. Germline V CDR1 and CDR2: SGDLS, YYNGEE. This CDR3 is CASSQFTDRSNQPQHF. In DNA form, the CDR3 reads TGTGCCAGCAGCCAATTCACAGACAGGAGTAATCAGCCCCAGCATTTT.

This clonotype was found many times. This chain connects TRBV7-9 to TRBJ1-6; D gene uncertain. The CDR3 loop spans 16 amino acids. Germline V gives CDR1 SEHNR, CDR2 FQNEAQ (reference sequence). The V end was cut by 1 base, the J end by 8 bases, with 15 bases between. CDR3 in amino acids: CASSLVGMQPDSPLHF. CDR3 in DNA: TGTGCCAGCAGCTTAGTTGGTATGCAACCGGATTCACCCCTCCACTTT.

This clonotype was observed a handful of times. The J gene is TRBJ1-1, the V gene TRBV4-2; no clear D gene. With 0 bases removed from V and 8 bases from J, the gap between germline ends came to 4 bases. The length of the CDR3 is 11 residues. Germline assignment: CDR1 LGHNA and CDR2 YNFKEQ. As DNA, the CDR3 is TGTGCCAGCAGCCAAGATAAGGAAGCTTTCTTT. Translating it yields CASSQDKEAFF.